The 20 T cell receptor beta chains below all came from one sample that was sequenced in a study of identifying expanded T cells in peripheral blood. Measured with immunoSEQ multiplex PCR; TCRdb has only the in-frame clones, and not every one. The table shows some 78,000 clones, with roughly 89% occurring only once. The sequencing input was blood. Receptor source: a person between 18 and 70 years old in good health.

For the CDR3, the DNA is TGTGCCAGCAGCGCGACAGGTGGTTCTGAAAAACTGTTTTTT. It specifies CASSATGGSEKLFF. The chain employs TRBV9 and TRBJ1-4; D may be TRBD1 (6 bases). This CDR3 has 14 amino acids. CDR1 is SGDLS, CDR2 YYNGEE, per germline. Trimming left V 3 bases short and J 7 bases short, with 13 bases between.

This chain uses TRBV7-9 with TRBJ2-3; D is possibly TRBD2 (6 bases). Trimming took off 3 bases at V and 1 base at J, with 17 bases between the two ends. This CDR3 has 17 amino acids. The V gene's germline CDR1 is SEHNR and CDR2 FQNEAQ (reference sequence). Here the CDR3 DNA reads TGTGCCAGCAGCTTGGACGCTCGGGGGATGCGCACAGATACGCAGTATTTT. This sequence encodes CASSLDARGMRTDTQYF. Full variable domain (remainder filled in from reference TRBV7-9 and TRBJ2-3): DTGVSQNPRHKITKRGQNVTFRCDPISEHNRLYWYRQTLGQGPEFLTYFQNEAQLEKSRLLSDRFSAERPKGSFSTLEIQRTEQGDSAMYLCASSLDARGMRTDTQYFGPGTRLTVL.

The CDR3 DNA follows: TGTGCGACAAGGGGGGGCAGGGCCACTAGCGGGGCCTCTTACAATGAGCAGTTCTTC. The encoded protein is CATRGGRATSGASYNEQFF. V and J are TRBV19 and TRBJ2-1; 10 positions match TRBD2. This CDR3 has 19 residues. Germline V gene sequence: CDR1 LNHDA, CDR2 SQIVND (reference sequence).

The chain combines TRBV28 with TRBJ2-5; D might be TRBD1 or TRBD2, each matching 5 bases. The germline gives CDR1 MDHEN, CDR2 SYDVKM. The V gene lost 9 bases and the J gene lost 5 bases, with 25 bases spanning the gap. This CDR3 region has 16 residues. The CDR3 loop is CASTTYGGTVGETQYF. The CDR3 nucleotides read TGTGCCAGTACCACCTATGGGGGAACGGTGGGGGAGACCCAGTACTTC.

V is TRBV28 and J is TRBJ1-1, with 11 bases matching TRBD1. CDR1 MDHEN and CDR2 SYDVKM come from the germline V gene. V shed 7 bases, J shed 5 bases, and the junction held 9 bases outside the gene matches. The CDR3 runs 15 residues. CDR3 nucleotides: TGTGCCAGCACCATCCGGGACAGGGGGGGGACTGAAGCTTTCTTT. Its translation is CASTIRDRGGTEAFF.

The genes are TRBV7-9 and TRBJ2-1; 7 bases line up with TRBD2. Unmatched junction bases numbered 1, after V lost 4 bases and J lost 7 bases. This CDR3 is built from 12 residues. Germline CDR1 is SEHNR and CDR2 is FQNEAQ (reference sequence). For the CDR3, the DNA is TGTGCCAGCAGCTCTAGCGGTAATGAGCAGTTCTTC. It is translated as CASSSSGNEQFF.

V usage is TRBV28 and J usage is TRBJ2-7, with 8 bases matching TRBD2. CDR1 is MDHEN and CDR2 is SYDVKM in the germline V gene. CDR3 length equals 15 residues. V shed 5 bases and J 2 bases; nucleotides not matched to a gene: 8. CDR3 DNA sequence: TGTGCCAGCAGTCAGCAACTAGCGGCAACCTACGAGCAGTACTTC. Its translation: CASSQQLAATYEQYF.

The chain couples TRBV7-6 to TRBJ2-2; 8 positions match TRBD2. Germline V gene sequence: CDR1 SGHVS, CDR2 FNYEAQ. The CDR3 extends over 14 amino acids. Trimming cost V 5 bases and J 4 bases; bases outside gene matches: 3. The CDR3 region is CASSETSATGELFF. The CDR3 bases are TGTGCCAGCAGCGAGACTAGCGCCACCGGGGAGCTGTTTTTT.

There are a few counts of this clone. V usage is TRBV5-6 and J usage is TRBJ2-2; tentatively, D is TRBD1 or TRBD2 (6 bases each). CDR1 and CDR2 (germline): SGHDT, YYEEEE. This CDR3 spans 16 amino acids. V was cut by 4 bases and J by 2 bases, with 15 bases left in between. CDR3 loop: CASSRGLGGNTGELFF. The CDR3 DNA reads TGTGCCAGCAGCCGGGGACTCGGGGGCAACACCGGGGAGCTGTTTTTT.

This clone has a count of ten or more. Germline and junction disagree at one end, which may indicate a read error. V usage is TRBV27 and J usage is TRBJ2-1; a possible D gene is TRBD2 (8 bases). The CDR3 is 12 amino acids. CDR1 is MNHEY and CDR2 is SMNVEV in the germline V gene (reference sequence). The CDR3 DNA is TGTGCCACGGAGGCGGGAGGCCGCAGGGGGATCTTC. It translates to CATEAGGRRGIF.

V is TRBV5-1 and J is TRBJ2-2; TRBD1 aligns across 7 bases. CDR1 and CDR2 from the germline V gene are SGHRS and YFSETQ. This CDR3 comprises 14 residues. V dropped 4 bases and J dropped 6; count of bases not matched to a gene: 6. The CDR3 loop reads CASSEQGIPGELFF. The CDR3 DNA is TGCGCCAGCAGCGAACAGGGGATCCCCGGGGAGCTGTTTTTT.

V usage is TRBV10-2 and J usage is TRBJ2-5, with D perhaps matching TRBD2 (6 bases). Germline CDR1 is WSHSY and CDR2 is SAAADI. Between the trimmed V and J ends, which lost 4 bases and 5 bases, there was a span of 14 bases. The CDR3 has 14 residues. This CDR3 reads CASSAGTDGETQYF. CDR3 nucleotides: TGCGCCAGCAGTGCCGGGACTGATGGCGAGACCCAGTACTTC.

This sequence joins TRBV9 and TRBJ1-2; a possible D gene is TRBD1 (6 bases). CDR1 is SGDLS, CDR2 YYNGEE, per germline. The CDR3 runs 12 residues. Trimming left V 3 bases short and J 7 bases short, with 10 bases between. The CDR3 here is CASSAPQGGYTF. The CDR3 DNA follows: TGTGCCAGCAGCGCTCCACAGGGTGGCTACACCTTC.

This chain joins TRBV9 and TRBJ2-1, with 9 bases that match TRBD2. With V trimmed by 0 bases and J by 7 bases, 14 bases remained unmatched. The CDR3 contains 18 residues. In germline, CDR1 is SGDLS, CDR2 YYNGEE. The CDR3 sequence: CASSVALRYSGSGNEQFF. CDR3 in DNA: TGTGCCAGCAGCGTAGCACTCCGATATAGCGGGAGTGGGAATGAGCAGTTCTTC.

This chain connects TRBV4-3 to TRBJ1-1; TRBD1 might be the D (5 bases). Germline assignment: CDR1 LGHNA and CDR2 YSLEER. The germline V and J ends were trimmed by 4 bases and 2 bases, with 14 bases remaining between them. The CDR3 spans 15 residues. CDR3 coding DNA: TGCGCCAGCAGCCCGAGTGGGGGATACAACACTGAAGCTTTCTTT. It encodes CASSPSGGYNTEAFF.

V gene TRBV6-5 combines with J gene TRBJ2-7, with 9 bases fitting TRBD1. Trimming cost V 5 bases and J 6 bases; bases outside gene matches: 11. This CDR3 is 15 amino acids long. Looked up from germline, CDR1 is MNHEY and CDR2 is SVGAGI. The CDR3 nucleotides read TGTGCCAGCAGTCGCAAACCGGGACAGGGTTCCGAGCAGTACTTC. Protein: CASSRKPGQGSEQYF.

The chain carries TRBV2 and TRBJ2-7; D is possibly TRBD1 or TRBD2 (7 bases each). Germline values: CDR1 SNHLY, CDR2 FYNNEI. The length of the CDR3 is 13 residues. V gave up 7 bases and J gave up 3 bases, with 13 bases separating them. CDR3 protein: CASMGGGVYEQYF. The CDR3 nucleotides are TGTGCCAGCATGGGAGGGGGCGTCTACGAGCAGTACTTC. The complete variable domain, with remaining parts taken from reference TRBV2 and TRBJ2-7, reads EPEVTQTPSHQVTQMGQEVILRCVPISNHLYFYWYRQILGQKVEFLVSFYNNEISEKSEIFDDQFSVERPDGSNFTLKIRSTKLEDSAMYFCASMGGGVYEQYFGPGTRLTVT.

The CDR3 reads CASSFGGVSNEQFF. CDR3 DNA: TGTGCCAGCAGCTTTGGGGGAGTGAGCAATGAGCAGTTCTTC. The chain recombines TRBV7-9 with TRBJ2-1; perhaps D is TRBD1 or TRBD2 (5 bases each). This CDR3 is 14 amino acids long. Germline lookup yields CDR1 SEHNR and CDR2 FQNEAQ (reference sequence). V was cut by 3 bases and J by 6 bases, with 12 bases left in between.

CDR3 residues: CASSDRDRGQGGEDTQYF. CDR3 sequence (DNA): TGTGCCAGCAGCGACCGGGACAGGGGACAAGGGGGGGAGGATACGCAGTATTTT. The rearrangement links TRBV4-2 to TRBJ2-3, with 10 nucleotides matching TRBD1. Trimming took 5 bases from V and 6 from J; bases not matched to a gene: 17. Germline V gene lookup returns CDR1 LGHNA and CDR2 YNFKEQ. CDR3 length: 18 amino acids.

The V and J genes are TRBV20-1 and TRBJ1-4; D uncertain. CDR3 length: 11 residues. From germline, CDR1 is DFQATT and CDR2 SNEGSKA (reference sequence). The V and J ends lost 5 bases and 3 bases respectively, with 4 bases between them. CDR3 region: CSASSNEKLFF. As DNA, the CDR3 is TGCAGTGCTTCATCTAATGAAAAACTGTTTTTT.